This TCR beta chain was captured in a study of T cell repertoires in cytomegalovirus infection. Study context: An indication of both CMV infection and matching HLA type came from public TCR beta signatures. Study conclusions and caveats: Based on cumulative public TCR beta family frequency, carriers of CMV plus the relevant HLA were identified. HLA-C-restricted CMV clonotypes gave the most frequent clonotype in two of eight donors.

A word on this clonotype: What it recognizes is unknown.

V was cut by 6 bases and J by 2 bases, with 19 bases left in between. The CDR3 spans 16 residues. Each CDR3 protein gets one entry after TCRdb re-called the reads with MiXCR. Counted here are around 240,000 distinct CDR3 sequences, 22% occurring once; the ten biggest clones make up 15% to 20%. V is TRBV12-3 or TRBV12-4 and J is TRBJ2-5; D possibly uses TRBD1 or TRBD2 (7 bases each). The sequenced sample consisted of CD8+ T cells from PBMCs. This receptor was taken from a human donor in good health (CMV status not recorded). Some clones in this sample may be carry-over from other donors' samples. CDR3 sequence: CASSNPGGGKQETQYF. CDR3 DNA sequence: TGTGCCAGCAGCAACCCAGGGGGGGGCAAACAAGAGACCCAGTACTTC.